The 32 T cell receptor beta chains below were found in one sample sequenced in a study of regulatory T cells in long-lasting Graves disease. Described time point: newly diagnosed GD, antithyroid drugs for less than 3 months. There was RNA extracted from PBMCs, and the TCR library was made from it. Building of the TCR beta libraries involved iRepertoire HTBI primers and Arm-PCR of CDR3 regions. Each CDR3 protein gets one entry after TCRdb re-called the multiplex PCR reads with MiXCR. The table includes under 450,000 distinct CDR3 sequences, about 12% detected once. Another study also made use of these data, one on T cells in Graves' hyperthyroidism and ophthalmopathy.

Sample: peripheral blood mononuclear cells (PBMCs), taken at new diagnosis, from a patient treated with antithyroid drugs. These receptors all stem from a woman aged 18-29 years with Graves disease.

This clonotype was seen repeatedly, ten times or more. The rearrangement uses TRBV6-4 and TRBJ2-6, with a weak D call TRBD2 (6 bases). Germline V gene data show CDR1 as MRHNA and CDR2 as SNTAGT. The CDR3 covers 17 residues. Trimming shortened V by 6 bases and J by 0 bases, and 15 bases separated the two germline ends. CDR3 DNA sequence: TGTGCCAGCAGCAGTGGAGGGGACGGCTCTGGGGCCAACGTCCTGACTTTC. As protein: CASSSGGDGSGANVLTF.

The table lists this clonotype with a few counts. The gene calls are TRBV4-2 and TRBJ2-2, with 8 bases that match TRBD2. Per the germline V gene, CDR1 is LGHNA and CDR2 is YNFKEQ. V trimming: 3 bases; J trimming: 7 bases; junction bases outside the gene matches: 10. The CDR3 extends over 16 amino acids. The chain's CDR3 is CASSQKAGVSIGELFF. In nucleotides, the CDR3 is TGTGCCAGCAGCCAGAAAGCGGGGGTGTCGATCGGGGAGCTGTTTTTT.

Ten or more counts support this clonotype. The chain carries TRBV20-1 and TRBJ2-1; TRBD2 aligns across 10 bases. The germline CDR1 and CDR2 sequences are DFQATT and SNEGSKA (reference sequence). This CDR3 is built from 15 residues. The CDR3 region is CSRKPSGREYNEQFF. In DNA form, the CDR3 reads TGCAGCCGAAAACCCAGCGGGAGGGAATACAATGAGCAGTTCTTC.

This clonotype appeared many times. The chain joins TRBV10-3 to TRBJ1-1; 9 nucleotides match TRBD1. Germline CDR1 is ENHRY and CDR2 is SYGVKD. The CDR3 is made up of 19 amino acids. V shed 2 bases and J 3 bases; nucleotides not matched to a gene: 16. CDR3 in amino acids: CAISEPQEPTGGLYTEAFF. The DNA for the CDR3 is TGTGCCATCAGTGAGCCCCAAGAACCCACAGGGGGCCTGTACACTGAAGCTTTCTTT.

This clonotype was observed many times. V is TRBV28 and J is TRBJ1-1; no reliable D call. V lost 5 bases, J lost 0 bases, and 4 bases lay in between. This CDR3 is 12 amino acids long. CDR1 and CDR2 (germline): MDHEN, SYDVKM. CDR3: CASSIMNTEAFF. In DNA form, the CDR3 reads TGTGCCAGCAGTATAATGAACACTGAAGCTTTCTTT.

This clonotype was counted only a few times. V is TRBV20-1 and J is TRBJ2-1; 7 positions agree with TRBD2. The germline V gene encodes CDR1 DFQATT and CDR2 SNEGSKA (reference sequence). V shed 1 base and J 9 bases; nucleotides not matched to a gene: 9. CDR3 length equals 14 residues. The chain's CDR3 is CSARGWTRGGEQFF. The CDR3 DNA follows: TGCAGTGCTAGAGGGTGGACTAGGGGTGGTGAGCAGTTCTTC.

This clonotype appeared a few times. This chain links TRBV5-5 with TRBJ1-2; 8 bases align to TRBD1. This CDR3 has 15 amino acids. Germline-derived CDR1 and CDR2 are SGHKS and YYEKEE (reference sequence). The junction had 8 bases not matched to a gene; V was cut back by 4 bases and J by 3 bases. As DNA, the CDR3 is TGTGCCAGCAGCCAAGCCGGACAGGGACACTATGGCTACACCTTC. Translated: CASSQAGQGHYGYTF.

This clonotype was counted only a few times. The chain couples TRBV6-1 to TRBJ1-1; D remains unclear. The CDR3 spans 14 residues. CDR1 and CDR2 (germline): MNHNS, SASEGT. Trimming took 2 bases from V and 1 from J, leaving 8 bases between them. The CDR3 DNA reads TGTGCCAGCAGTGAATTGCGGGGGAACACTGAAGCTTTCTTT. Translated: CASSELRGNTEAFF.

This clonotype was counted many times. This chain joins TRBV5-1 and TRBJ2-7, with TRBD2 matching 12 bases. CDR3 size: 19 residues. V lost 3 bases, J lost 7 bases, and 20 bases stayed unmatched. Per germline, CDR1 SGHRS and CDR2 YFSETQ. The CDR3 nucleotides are TGCGCCAGCAGCTACCAGAGCCTAGCGGGAGGGCCCCGGTCCTGGGAGCAGTACTTC. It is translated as CASSYQSLAGGPRSWEQYF.

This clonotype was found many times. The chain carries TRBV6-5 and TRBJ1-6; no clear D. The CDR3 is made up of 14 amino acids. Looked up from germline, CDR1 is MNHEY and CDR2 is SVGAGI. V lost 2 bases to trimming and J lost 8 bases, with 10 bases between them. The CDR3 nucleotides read TGTGCCAGCAGTTACATCCTTCCGGATTCACCCCTCCACTTT. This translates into CASSYILPDSPLHF.

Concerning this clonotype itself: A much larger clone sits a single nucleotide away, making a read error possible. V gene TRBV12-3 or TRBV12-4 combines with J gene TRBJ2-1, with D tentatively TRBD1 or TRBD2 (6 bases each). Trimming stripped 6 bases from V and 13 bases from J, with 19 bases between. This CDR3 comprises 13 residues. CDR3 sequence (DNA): TGTGCCAGCAGGTTGGGGGCCCGGGAGACCCAGTTCTTC. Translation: CASRLGARETQFF.

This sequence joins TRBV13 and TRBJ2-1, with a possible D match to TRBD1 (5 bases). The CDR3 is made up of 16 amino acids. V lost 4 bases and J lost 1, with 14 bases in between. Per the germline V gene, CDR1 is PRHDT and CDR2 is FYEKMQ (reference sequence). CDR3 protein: CASSSQGFQSYNEQFF. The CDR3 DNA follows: TGTGCCAGCAGCTCTCAGGGCTTTCAGTCCTACAATGAGCAGTTCTTC.

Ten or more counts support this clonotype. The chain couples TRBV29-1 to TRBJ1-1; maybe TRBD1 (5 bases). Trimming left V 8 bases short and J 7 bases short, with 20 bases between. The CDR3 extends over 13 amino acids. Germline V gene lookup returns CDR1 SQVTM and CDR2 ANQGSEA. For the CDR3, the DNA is TGCAGCCCGACGGGACCCCAAAATGATGAAGCTTTCTTT. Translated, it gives CSPTGPQNDEAFF.

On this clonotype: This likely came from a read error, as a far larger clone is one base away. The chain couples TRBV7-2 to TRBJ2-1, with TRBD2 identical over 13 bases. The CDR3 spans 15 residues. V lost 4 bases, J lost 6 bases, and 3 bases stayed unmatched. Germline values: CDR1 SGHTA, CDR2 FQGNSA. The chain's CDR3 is CASSSGLAGINEQFF. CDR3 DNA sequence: TGTGCCAGCAGCTCGGGACTAGCGGGAATCAATGAGCAGTTCTTC.

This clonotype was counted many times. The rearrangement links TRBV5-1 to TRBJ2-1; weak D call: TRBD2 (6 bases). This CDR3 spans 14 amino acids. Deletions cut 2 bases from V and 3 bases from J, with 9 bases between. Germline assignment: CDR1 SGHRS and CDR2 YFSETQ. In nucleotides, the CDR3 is TGCGCCAGCAGCTTTGGGACTGGCTACAATGAGCAGTTCTTC. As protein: CASSFGTGYNEQFF.

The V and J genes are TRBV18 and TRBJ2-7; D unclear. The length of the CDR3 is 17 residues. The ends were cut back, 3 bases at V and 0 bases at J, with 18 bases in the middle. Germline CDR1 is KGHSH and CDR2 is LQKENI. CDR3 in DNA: TGTGCCAGCTCACCGACCCAGGCGGCCTTTTCCTCCTACGAGCAGTACTTC. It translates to CASSPTQAAFSSYEQYF.

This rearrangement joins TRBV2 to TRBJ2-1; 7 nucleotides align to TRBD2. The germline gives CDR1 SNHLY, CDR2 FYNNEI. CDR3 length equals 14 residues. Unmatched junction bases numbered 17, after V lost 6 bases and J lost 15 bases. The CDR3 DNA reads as TGTGCCAGCAGAGAAATAGCGGGTACCGGAGGCGCGTTCTTC. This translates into CASREIAGTGGAFF.

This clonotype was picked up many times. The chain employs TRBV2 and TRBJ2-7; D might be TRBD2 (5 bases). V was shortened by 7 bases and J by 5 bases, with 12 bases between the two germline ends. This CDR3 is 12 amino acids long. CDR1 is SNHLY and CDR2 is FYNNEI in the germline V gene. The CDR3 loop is CASMRTGDEQYF. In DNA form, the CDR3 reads TGTGCCAGCATGAGGACCGGGGACGAGCAGTACTTC.

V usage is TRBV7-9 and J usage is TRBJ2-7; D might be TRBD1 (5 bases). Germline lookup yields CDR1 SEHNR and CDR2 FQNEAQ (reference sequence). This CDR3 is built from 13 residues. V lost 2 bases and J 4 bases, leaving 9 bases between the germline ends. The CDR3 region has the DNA TGTGCCAGCAGCTTATATCAGGGATACGAGCAGTACGTC. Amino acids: CASSLYQGYEQYV.

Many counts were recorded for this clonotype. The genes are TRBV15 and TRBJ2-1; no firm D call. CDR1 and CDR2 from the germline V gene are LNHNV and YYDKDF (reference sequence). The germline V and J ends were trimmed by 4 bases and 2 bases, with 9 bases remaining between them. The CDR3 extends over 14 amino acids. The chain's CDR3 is CATSTYEAYNEQFF. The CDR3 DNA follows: TGTGCCACCAGCACCTACGAGGCCTACAATGAGCAGTTCTTC.

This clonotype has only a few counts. The CDR3 DNA reads TGCGCCAGCAGCCTTCGACAGGGCCCCAATGAGCAGTTCTTC. It codes for CASSLRQGPNEQFF. V is TRBV4-3 and J is TRBJ2-1; 7 nucleotides agree with TRBD1. Germline trimming cut 4 bases from V and 6 bases from J; bases unmatched to any gene: 6. This CDR3 is built from 14 residues. Looked up from germline, CDR1 is LGHNA and CDR2 is YSLEER.

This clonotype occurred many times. The CDR3 here is CASSYMDDEQFF. The CDR3, as DNA: TGTGCCAGCAGTTATATGGATGATGAGCAGTTCTTC. The chain couples TRBV6-5 to TRBJ2-1; unclear D gene. The germline V gene has CDR1 MNHEY and CDR2 SVGAGI. This CDR3 has 12 amino acids. The germline V and J ends were trimmed by 3 bases and 8 bases, with 8 bases remaining between them.

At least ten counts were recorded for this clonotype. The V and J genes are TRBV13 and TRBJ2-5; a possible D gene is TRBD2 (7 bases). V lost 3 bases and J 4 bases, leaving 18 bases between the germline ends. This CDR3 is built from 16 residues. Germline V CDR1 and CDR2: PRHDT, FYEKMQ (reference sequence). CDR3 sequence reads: CASSLGGAGEGETQYF. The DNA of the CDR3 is TGTGCCAGCAGCTTGGGGGGGGCGGGAGAAGGAGAGACCCAGTACTTC.

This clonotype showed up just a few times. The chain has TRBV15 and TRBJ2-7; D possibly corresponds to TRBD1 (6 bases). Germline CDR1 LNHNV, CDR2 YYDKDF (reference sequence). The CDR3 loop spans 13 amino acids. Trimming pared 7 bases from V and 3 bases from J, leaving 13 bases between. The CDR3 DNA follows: TGTGCCACCAAGGACAGAGGCAACTACGAGCAGTACTTC. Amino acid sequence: CATKDRGNYEQYF. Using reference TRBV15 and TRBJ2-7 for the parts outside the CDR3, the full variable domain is DAMVIQNPRYQVTQFGKPVTLSCSQTLNHNVMYWYQQKSSQAPKLLFHYYDKDFNNEADTPDNFQSRRPNTSFCFLDIRSPGLGDTAMYLCATKDRGNYEQYFGPGTRLTVT.

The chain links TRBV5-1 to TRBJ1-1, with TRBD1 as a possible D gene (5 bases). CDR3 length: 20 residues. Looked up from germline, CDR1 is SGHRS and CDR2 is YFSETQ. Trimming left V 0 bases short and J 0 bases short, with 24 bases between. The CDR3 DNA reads TGCGCCAGCAGCTTGGCCGCGGAGGTAAGGGGATTTTACGTGAACACTGAAGCTTTCTTT. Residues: CASSLAAEVRGFYVNTEAFF. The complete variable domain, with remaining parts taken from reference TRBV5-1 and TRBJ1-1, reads KAGVTQTPRYLIKTRGQQVTLSCSPISGHRSVSWYQQTPGQGLQFLFEYFSETQRNKGNFPGRFSGRQFSNSRSEMNVSTLELGDSALYLCASSLAAEVRGFYVNTEAFFGQGTRLTVV.

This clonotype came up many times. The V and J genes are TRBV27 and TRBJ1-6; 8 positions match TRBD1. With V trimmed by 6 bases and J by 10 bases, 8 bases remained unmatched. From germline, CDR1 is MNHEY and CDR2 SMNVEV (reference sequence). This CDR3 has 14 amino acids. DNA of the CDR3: TGTGCCAGCAGACTCACAGGGGGATACTCACCCCTCCACTTT. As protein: CASRLTGGYSPLHF.

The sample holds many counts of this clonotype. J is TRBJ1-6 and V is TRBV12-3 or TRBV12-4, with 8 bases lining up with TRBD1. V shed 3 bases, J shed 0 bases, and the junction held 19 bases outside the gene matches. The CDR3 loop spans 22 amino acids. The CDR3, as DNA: TGTGCCAGCAGTTTTCGCGGTGGTGATACCGGGACAGGAAACTCCTATAATTCACCCCTCCACTTT. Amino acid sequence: CASSFRGGDTGTGNSYNSPLHF.

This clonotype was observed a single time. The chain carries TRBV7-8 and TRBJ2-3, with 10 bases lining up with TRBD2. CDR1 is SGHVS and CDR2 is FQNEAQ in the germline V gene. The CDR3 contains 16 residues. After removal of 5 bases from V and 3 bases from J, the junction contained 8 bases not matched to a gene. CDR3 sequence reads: CASSPTSGKDTDTQYF. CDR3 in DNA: TGTGCCAGCAGCCCCACTAGCGGGAAAGATACAGATACGCAGTATTTT.

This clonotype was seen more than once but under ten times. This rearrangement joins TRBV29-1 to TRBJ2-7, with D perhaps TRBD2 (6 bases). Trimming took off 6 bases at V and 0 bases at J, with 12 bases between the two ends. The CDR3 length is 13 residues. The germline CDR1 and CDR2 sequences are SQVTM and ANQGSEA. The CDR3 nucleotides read TGCAGCGTCGAGACTAGGGCCTCCTACGAGCAGTACTTC. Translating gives CSVETRASYEQYF.

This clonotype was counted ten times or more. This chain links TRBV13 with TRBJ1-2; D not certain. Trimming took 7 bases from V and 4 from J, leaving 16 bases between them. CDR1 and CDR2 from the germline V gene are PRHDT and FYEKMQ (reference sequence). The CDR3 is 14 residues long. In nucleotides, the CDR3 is TGTGCCAGCACCTCAATTACACCCCCCTATGGCTACACCTTC. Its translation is CASTSITPPYGYTF.

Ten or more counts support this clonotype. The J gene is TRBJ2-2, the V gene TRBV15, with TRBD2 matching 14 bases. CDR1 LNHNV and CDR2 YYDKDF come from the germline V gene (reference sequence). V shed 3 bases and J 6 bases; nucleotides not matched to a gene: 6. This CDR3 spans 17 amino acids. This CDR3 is CATSRRTSGRISGELFF. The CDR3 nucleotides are TGTGCCACCAGCAGGAGGACTAGCGGGAGGATCTCCGGGGAGCTGTTTTTT.

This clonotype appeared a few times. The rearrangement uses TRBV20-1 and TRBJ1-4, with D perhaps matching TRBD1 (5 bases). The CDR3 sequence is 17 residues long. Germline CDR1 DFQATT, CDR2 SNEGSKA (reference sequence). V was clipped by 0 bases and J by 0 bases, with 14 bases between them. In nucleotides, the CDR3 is TGCAGTGCTAGAGATCCCACCGGGGCCGCAACTAATGAAAAACTGTTTTTT. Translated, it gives CSARDPTGAATNEKLFF.